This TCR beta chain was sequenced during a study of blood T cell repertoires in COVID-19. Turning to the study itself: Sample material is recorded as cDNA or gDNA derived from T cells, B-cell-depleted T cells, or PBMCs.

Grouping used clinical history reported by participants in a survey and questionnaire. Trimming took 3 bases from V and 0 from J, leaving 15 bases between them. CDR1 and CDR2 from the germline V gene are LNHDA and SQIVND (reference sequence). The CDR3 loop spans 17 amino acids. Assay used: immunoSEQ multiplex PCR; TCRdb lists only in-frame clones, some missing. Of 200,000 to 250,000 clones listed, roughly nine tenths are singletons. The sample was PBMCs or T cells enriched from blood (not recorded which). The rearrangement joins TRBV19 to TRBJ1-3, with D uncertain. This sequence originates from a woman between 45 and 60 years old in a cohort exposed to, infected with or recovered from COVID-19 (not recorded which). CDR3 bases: TGTGCCAGTAGTATCCCCGCACGAGGATCCTCTGGAAACACCATATATTTT. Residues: CASSIPARGSSGNTIYF.